The 19 T cell receptor beta chains below come from one sample, sequenced in a study of T cell changes during pregnancy in multiple sclerosis. Using immunoSEQ multiplex PCR, the repertoire was profiled, and TCRdb retains in-frame clones only, with some absent. The sample yields more than 35,000 clones, around 91% seen once. The starting material was CD4+ T cells from peripheral blood mononuclear cells, obtained in the second trimester of pregnancy. The source is a female donor with multiple sclerosis, enrolled in a pregnancy study.

The chain uses TRBV7-2 and TRBJ2-7; TRBD2 matches at 7 bases. The CDR3 loop spans 15 amino acids. Trimming cost V 3 bases and J 2 bases; bases outside gene matches: 7. Per germline, CDR1 SGHTA and CDR2 FQGNSA. CDR3 in DNA: TGTGCCAGCAGCTTCCCCCTAGCGGCGACCTACGAGCAGTACTTC. This gives the protein CASSFPLAATYEQYF.

The chain has TRBV19 and TRBJ2-3, with D possibly TRBD2 on 6 matching bases. Germline V gives CDR1 LNHDA, CDR2 SQIVND (reference sequence). This CDR3 has 14 amino acids. Trimming removed 5 bases at V and 8 bases at J, with 17 bases between. CDR3 DNA: TGTGCCAGTAGTTCTTCTCCCGGGGGTAGTACGCAGTATTTT. The encoded protein is CASSSSPGGSTQYF.

DNA of the CDR3: TGTGCCAGCAGCTCTCAAGCGGGAGGGATTACAGATACGCAGTATTTT. Protein product: CASSSQAGGITDTQYF. The chain combines TRBV14 with TRBJ2-3; 10 positions agree with TRBD2. Germline V gene lookup returns CDR1 SGHDN and CDR2 FVKESK. Trimming cost V 5 bases and J 3 bases; bases outside gene matches: 8. The CDR3 spans 16 residues.

The chain joins TRBV10-2 to TRBJ1-5; D possibly corresponds to TRBD1 (6 bases). Trimming removed 6 bases at V and 4 bases at J, with 10 bases between. Germline CDR1 is WSHSY and CDR2 is SAAADI. The CDR3 is 13 residues long. The CDR3, as DNA: TGCGCCAGCAGCCTACAGGGAAATCAGCCCCAGCATTTT. Translated, it gives CASSLQGNQPQHF.

This chain joins TRBV13 and TRBJ1-1; TRBD1 might be the D (5 bases). Trimming shortened V by 1 base and J by 1 base, and 13 bases separated the two germline ends. The CDR3 is made up of 16 amino acids. CDR1 PRHDT and CDR2 FYEKMQ come from the germline V gene (reference sequence). The CDR3 nucleotides are TGTGCCAGCAGCTTAGAAGGGGAAAGTAAGAACACTGAAGCTTTCTTT. Amino acids: CASSLEGESKNTEAFF.

For the CDR3, the DNA is TGTGCCAGCAGGGGACTAGCGGACTCCTACGAGCAGTACTTC. Encoded protein: CASRGLADSYEQYF. The V call is TRBV27, the J call TRBJ2-7; TRBD2 aligns across 11 bases. V shed 6 bases and J 0 bases; nucleotides not matched to a gene: 1. The CDR3 totals 14 residues. CDR1 is MNHEY, CDR2 SMNVEV, per germline (reference sequence).

The genes are TRBV5-1 and TRBJ1-5, with 8 bases matching TRBD1. CDR1 is SGHRS, CDR2 YFSETQ, per germline. Trimming at V came to 4 bases and at J to 4 bases, leaving 7 bases not matched to a gene. The CDR3 sequence is 15 residues long. The CDR3 sequence is CASSVTGALNQPQHF. The CDR3, as DNA: TGCGCCAGCAGCGTGACAGGGGCCCTTAATCAGCCCCAGCATTTT.

This chain connects TRBV28 to TRBJ1-2; 8 bases match TRBD1. The V gene end was trimmed by 4 bases and the J gene end by 7 bases; junction bases not matched to a gene: 8. Germline assignment: CDR1 MDHEN and CDR2 SYDVKM. CDR3 length: 14 amino acids. The CDR3 region is CASSSSDRVGGYTF. The CDR3 DNA follows: TGTGCCAGCAGTTCCTCGGACAGGGTGGGTGGCTACACCTTC.

This sequence joins TRBV5-6 and TRBJ1-2; 7 nucleotides match TRBD1. The V gene's germline CDR1 is SGHDT and CDR2 YYEEEE. CDR3 size: 16 residues. J gave up 1 base and V 4 bases, and 10 bases lay outside the gene matches. The chain's CDR3 is CASSPETGRFNYGYTF. DNA for the CDR3: TGTGCCAGCAGCCCTGAGACAGGGCGGTTTAACTATGGCTACACCTTC.

This clone has only a few counts. The chain couples TRBV19 to TRBJ2-1; possible D gene TRBD2, 6 bases. The germline V gene encodes CDR1 LNHDA and CDR2 SQIVND (reference sequence). CDR3 size: 14 residues. Trimming removed 3 bases at V and 7 bases at J, with 13 bases between. As DNA, the CDR3 is TGTGCCAGTAGTATCGGAGGGCCAGTGAATGAGCAGTTCTTC. Protein sequence: CASSIGGPVNEQFF.

The genes are TRBV5-1 and TRBJ2-3; 8 bases map to TRBD2. V was clipped by 2 bases and J by 0 bases; unmatched bases: 5. The CDR3 runs 16 residues. The V gene's germline CDR1 is SGHRS and CDR2 YFSETQ. CDR3 loop: CASSLHSGASTDTQYF. The CDR3 DNA is TGCGCCAGCAGCTTACATAGCGGGGCTAGCACAGATACGCAGTATTTT. The variable domain in full, with the rest retrieved from reference TRBV5-1 and TRBJ2-3, is KAGVTQTPRYLIKTRGQQVTLSCSPISGHRSVSWYQQTPGQGLQFLFEYFSETQRNKGNFPGRFSGRQFSNSRSEMNVSTLELGDSALYLCASSLHSGASTDTQYFGPGTRLTVL.

The chain joins TRBV5-1 to TRBJ2-3, with 8 bases identical to TRBD1. J was trimmed by 6 bases and V by 3 bases; bases with no gene match: 3. This CDR3 is 13 amino acids long. The germline V gene encodes CDR1 SGHRS and CDR2 YFSETQ. CDR3 in amino acids: CASSWDRIDTQYF. CDR3 in DNA: TGCGCCAGCAGCTGGGACAGGATTGATACGCAGTATTTT.

This clone turned up a few times. The DNA of the CDR3 is TGTGCCAGCAGTTTCTGGGACAGCTTGGATCAGCCCCAGCATTTT. This translates into CASSFWDSLDQPQHF. V gene TRBV28 combines with J gene TRBJ1-5; 7 bases line up with TRBD1. This CDR3 comprises 15 residues. Per the germline V gene, CDR1 is MDHEN and CDR2 is SYDVKM. The trim removed 3 bases at V and 5 bases at J, leaving 7 bases unmatched.

V and J are TRBV6-1 and TRBJ2-7; the match to TRBD2 covers 7 bases. CDR1 MNHNS and CDR2 SASEGT come from the germline V gene. V shed 5 bases, J shed 4 bases, and the junction held 8 bases outside the gene matches. The CDR3 has 14 amino acids. The CDR3 loop is CASSTHPSGYEQYF. In DNA form, the CDR3 reads TGTGCCAGCAGTACACACCCTAGCGGTTACGAGCAGTACTTC.

This clone came up a few times. The chain links TRBV29-1 to TRBJ1-2, with 9 bases matching TRBD1. The CDR3 spans 12 residues. From germline, CDR1 is SQVTM and CDR2 ANQGSEA. Unmatched junction bases numbered 3, after V lost 4 bases and J lost 6 bases. The CDR3 DNA reads as TGCAGCGTTGTAAGGACAGGGGATGGCTACACCTTC. Protein: CSVVRTGDGYTF.

The chain links TRBV2 to TRBJ2-7, with 8 nucleotides matching TRBD1. The CDR3 extends over 13 amino acids. The ends lost 6 bases at V and 5 bases at J; junction bases unmatched: 6. CDR1 and CDR2 (germline): SNHLY, FYNNEI. CDR3 bases: TGTGCCAGCAGCGGACAGGGATTTAACGAGCAGTACTTC. Protein: CASSGQGFNEQYF.

The V gene is TRBV18, the J gene TRBJ2-3; 11 positions agree with TRBD1. The CDR3 spans 14 residues. V was pared by 7 bases and J by 3 bases, with 3 bases of the junction left unmatched. Germline V gene data show CDR1 as KGHSH and CDR2 as LQKENI. The CDR3 nucleotides read TGTGCCAGCTTCCGGGACAGGGGGACAGATACGCAGTATTTT. It is translated as CASFRDRGTDTQYF.

The rearrangement joins TRBV28 to TRBJ1-5; D not certain. In germline, CDR1 is MDHEN, CDR2 SYDVKM. This CDR3 comprises 13 residues. V lost 6 bases and J 4 bases, leaving 10 bases between the germline ends. As DNA, the CDR3 is TGTGCCAGCAGCCCGAGTCAAAATCAGCCCCAGCATTTT. As protein: CASSPSQNQPQHF.

The chain employs TRBV9 and TRBJ2-1, with 7 bases matching TRBD2. The J segment lost 4 bases and the V segment lost 6 bases, leaving 10 bases of the junction unmatched. The CDR3 runs 15 residues. Looked up from germline, CDR1 is SGDLS and CDR2 is YYNGEE. The DNA of the CDR3 is TGTGCCAGCACCTCCGGGCAGCGGGATTACAATGAGCAGTTCTTC. Encoded protein: CASTSGQRDYNEQFF.